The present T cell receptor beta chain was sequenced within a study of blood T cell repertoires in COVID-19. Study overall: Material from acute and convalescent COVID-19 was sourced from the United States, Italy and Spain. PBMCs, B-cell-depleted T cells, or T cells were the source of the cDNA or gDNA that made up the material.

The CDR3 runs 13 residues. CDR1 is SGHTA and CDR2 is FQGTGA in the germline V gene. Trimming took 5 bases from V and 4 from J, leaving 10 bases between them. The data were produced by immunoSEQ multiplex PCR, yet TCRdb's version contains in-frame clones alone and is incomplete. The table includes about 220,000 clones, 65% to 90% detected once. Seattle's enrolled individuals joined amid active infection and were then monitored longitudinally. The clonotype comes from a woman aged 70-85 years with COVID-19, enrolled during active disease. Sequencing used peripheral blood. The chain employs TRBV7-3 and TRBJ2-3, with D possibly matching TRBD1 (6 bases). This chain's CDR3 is CASSVTGPDTQYF. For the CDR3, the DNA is TGTGCCAGCAGCGTTACAGGGCCAGATACGCAGTATTTT.